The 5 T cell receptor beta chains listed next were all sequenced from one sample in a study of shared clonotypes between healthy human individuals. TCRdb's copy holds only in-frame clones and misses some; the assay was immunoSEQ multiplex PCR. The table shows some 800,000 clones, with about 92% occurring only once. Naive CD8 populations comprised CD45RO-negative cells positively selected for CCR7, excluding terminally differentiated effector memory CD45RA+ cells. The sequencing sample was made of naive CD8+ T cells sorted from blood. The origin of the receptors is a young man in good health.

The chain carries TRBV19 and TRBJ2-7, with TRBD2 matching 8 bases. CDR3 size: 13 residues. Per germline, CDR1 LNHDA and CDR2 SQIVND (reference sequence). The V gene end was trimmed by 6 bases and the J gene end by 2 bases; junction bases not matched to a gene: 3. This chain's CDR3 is CASRSGGTYEQYF. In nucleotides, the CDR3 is TGTGCCAGTAGATCGGGAGGGACCTACGAGCAGTACTTC.

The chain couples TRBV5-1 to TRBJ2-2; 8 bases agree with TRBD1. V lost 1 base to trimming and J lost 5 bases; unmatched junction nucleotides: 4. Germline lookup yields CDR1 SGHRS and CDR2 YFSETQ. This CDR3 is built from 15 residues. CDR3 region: CASSLRRTGTGELFF. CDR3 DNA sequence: TGCGCCAGCAGCTTGAGGCGGACAGGGACCGGGGAGCTGTTTTTT. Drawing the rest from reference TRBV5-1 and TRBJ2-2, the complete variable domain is KAGVTQTPRYLIKTRGQQVTLSCSPISGHRSVSWYQQTPGQGLQFLFEYFSETQRNKGNFPGRFSGRQFSNSRSEMNVSTLELGDSALYLCASSLRRTGTGELFFGEGSRLTVL.

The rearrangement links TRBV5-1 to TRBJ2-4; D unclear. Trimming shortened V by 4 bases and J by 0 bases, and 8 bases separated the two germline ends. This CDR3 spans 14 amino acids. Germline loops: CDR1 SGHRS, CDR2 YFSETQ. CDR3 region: CASSEVLAKNIQYF. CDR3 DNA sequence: TGCGCCAGCAGCGAGGTACTAGCCAAAAACATTCAGTACTTC. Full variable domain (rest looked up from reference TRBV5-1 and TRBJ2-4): KAGVTQTPRYLIKTRGQQVTLSCSPISGHRSVSWYQQTPGQGLQFLFEYFSETQRNKGNFPGRFSGRQFSNSRSEMNVSTLELGDSALYLCASSEVLAKNIQYFGAGTRLSVL.

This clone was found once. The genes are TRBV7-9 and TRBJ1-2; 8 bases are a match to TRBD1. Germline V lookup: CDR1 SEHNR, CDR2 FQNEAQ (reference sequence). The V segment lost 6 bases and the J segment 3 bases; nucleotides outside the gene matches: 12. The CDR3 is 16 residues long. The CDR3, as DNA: TGTGCCAGCAGATCAACACCGGGACAGGTGGACTATGGCTACACCTTC. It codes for CASRSTPGQVDYGYTF.

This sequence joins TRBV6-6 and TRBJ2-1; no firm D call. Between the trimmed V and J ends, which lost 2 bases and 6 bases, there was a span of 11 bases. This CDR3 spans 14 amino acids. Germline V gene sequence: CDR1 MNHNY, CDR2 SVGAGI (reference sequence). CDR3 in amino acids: CASSYPAEGNEQFF. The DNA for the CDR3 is TGTGCCAGCAGTTACCCAGCAGAAGGCAATGAGCAGTTCTTC.